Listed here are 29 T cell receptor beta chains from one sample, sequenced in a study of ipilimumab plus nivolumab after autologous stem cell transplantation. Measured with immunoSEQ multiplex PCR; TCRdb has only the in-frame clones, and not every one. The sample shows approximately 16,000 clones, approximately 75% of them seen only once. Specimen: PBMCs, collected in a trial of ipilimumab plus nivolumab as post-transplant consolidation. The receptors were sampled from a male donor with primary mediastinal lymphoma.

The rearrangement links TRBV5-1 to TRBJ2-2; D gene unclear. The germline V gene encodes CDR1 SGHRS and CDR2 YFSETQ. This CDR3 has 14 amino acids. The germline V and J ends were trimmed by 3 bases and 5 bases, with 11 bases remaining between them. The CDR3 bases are TGCGCCAGCAGCTCCGACCCTCTAACCGGGGAGCTGTTTTTT. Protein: CASSSDPLTGELFF.

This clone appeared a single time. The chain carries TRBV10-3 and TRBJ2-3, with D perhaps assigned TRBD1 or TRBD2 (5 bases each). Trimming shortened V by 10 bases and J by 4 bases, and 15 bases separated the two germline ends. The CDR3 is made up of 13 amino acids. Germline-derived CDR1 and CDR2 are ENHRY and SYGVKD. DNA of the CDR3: TGTGCCACCCGGGGCCCTCTCGCAGATACGCAGTATTTT. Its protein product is CATRGPLADTQYF.

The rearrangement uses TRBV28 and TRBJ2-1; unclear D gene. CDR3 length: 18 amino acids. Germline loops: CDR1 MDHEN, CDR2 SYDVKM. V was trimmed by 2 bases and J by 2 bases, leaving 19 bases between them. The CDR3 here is CASSLRSVWSTTYNEQFF. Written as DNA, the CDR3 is TGTGCCAGCAGTTTACGTTCGGTTTGGAGCACTACCTACAATGAGCAGTTCTTC.

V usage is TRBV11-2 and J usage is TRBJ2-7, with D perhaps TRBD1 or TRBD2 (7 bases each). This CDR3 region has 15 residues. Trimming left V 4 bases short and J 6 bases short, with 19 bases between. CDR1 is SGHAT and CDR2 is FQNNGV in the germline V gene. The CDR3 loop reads CASSYNRGGGREQYF. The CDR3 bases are TGTGCCAGCAGCTATAACAGGGGCGGGGGACGCGAGCAGTACTTC.

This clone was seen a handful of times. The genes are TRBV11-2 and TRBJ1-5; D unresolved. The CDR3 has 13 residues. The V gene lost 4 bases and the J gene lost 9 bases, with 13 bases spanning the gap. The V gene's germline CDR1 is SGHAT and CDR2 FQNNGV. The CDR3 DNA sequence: TGTGCCAGCAGCTCTCGACCTGGTCTGCCCCAGCATTTT. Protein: CASSSRPGLPQHF. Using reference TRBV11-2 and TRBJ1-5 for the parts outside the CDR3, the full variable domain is EAGVAQSPRYKIIEKRQSVAFWCNPISGHATLYWYQQILGQGPKLLIQFQNNGVVDDSQLPKDRFSAERLKGVDSTLKIQPAKLEDSAVYLCASSSRPGLPQHFGDGTRLSIL.

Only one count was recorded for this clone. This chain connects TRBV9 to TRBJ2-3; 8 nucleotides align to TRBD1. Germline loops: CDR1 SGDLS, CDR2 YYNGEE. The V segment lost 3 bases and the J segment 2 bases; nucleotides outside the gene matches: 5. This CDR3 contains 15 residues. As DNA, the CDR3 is TGTGCCAGCAGCGCCCGGACAGGGCCCACAGATACGCAGTATTTT. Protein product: CASSARTGPTDTQYF. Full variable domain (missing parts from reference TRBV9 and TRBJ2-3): DSGVTQTPKHLITATGQRVTLRCSPRSGDLSVYWYQQSLDQGLQFLIQYYNGEERAKGNILERFSAQQFPDLHSELNLSSLELGDSALYFCASSARTGPTDTQYFGPGTRLTVL.

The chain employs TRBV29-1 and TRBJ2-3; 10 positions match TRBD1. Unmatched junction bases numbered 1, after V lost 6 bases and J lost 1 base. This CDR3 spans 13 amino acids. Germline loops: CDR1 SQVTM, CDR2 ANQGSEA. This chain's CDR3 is CSVGTGGTDTQYF. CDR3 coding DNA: TGCAGCGTCGGGACAGGGGGCACAGATACGCAGTATTTT.

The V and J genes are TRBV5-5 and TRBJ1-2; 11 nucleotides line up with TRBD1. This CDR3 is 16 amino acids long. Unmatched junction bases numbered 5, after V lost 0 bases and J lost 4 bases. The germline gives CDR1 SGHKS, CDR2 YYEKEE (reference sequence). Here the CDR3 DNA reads TGTGCCAGCAGCTTGGAGCCCGGGACAGGGGGCTATGGCTACACCTTC. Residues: CASSLEPGTGGYGYTF.

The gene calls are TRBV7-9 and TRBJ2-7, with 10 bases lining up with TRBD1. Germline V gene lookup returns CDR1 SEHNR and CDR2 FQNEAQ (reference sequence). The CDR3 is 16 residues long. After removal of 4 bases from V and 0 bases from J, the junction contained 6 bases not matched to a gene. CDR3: CASSSSGTGASYEQYF. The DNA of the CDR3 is TGTGCCAGCAGCTCATCCGGGACAGGGGCCTCCTACGAGCAGTACTTC.

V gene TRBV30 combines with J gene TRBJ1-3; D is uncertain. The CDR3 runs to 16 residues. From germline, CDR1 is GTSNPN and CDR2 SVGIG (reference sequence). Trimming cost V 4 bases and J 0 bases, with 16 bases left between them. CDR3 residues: CAWIPVNGFSGNTIYF. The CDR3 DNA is TGTGCCTGGATCCCTGTTAACGGGTTCTCTGGAAACACCATATATTTT.

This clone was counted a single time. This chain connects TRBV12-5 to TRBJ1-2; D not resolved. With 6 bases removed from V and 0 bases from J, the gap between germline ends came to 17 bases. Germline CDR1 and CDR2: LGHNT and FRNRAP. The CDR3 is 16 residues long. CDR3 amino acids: CASGPGPILSNYGYTF. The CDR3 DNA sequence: TGTGCTAGTGGCCCCGGACCGATACTCTCTAACTATGGCTACACCTTC.

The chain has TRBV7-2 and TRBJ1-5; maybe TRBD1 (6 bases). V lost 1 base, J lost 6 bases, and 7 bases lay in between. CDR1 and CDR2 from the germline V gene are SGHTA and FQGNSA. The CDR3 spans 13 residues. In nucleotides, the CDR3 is TGTGCCAGCAGCTTAGACAGGGTTCAGCCCCAGCATTTT. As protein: CASSLDRVQPQHF.

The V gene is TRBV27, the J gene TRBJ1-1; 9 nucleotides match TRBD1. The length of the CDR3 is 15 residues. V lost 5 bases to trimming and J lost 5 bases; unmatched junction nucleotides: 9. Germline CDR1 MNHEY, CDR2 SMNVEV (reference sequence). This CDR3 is CASSQGQGYYTEAFF. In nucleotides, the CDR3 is TGTGCCAGCAGTCAGGGACAGGGATATTATACTGAAGCTTTCTTT.

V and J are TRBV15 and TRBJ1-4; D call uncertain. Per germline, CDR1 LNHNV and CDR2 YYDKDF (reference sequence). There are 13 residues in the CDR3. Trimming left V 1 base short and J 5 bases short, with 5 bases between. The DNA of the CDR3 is TGTGCCACCAGCAGAGTAGGGAATGAAAAACTGTTTTTT. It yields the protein CATSRVGNEKLFF.

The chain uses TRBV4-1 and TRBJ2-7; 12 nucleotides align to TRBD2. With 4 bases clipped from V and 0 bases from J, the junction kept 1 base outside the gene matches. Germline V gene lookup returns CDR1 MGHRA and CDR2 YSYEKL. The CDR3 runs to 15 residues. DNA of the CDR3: TGCGCCAGCAGCCCGACTAGCGGGGGCTCCTACGAGCAGTACTTC. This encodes CASSPTSGGSYEQYF.

CDR3 region: CASSLIAGGGYNEQFF. The CDR3 bases are TGTGCCAGCAGCTTAATCGCGGGAGGTGGCTACAATGAGCAGTTCTTC. This chain connects TRBV7-2 to TRBJ2-1, with 8 bases that match TRBD2. J was trimmed by 3 bases and V by 2 bases; bases with no gene match: 6. The germline gives CDR1 SGHTA, CDR2 FQGNSA. This CDR3 spans 16 amino acids.

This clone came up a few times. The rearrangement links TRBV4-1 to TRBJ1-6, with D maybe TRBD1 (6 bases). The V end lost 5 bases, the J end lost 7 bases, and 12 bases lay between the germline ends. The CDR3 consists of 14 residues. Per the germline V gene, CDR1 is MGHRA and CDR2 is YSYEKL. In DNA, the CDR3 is TGCGCCAGCAGCTTAGCGGGGGCCAATTCACCCCTCCACTTT. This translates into CASSLAGANSPLHF.

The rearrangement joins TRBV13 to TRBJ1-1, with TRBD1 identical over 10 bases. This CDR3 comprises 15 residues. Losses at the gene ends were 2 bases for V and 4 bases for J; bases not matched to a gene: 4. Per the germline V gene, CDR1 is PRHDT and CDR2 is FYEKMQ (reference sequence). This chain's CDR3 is CASSLQTGGGTEAFF. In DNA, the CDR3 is TGTGCCAGCAGCTTACAGACAGGGGGCGGCACTGAAGCTTTCTTT.

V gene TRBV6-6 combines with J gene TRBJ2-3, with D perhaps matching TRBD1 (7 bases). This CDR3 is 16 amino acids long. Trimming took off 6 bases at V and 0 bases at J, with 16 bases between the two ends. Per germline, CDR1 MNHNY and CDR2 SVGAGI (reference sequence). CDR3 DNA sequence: TGTGCCAGCAGAAACAGGGGACTGACTAGCACAGATACGCAGTATTTT. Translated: CASRNRGLTSTDTQYF.

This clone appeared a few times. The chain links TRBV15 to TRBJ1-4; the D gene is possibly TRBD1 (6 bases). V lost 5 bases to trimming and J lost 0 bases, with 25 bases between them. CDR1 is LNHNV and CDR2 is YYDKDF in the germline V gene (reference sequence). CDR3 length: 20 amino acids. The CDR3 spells CATSASTGRGPLATNEKLFF. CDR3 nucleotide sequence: TGTGCCACCAGCGCCTCTACGGGCAGGGGCCCCCTCGCAACTAATGAAAAACTGTTTTTT.

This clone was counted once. Written as DNA, the CDR3 is TGTGCCAGCAGCTTCCGGGCCTCAAACATAGCTAACTCCTACAATGAGCAGTTCTTC. Amino acid sequence: CASSFRASNIANSYNEQFF. The J gene is TRBJ2-1, the V gene TRBV7-3; D ambiguous. The CDR3 is 19 amino acids. Trimming cost V 3 bases and J 0 bases, with 21 bases left between them. Germline CDR1 reads SGHTA; CDR2 reads FQGTGA.

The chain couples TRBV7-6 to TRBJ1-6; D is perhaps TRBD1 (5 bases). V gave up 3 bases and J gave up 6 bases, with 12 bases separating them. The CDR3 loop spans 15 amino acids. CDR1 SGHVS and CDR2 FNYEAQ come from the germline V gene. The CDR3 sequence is CASSFRDLGNSPLHF. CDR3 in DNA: TGTGCCAGCAGCTTCAGGGACCTTGGTAATTCACCCCTCCACTTT.

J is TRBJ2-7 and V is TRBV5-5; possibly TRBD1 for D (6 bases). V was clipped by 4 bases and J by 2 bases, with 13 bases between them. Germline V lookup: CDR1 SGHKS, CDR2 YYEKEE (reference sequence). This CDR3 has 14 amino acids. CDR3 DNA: TGTGCCAGCAGCGCCGGGACACAACCCTACGAGCAGTACTTC. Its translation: CASSAGTQPYEQYF.

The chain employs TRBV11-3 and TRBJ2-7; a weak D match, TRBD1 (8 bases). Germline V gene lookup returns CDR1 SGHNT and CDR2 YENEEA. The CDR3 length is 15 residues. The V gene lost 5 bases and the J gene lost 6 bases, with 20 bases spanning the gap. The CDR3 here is CASSRGVGQEAEQYF. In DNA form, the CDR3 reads TGTGCCAGCAGCCGGGGGGTGGGACAGGAGGCCGAGCAGTACTTC.

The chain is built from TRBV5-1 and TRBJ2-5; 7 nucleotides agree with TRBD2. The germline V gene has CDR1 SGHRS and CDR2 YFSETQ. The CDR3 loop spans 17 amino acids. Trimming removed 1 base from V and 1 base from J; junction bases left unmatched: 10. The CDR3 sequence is CASSLNPSGITQETQYF. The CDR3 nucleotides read TGCGCCAGCAGCTTGAATCCTAGCGGCATAACCCAAGAGACCCAGTACTTC.

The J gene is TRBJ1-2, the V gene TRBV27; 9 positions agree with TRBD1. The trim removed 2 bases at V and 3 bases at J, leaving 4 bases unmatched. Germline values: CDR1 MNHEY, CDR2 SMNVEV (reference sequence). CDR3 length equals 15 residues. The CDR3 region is CASSLKGQGYYGYTF. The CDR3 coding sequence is TGTGCCAGCAGTTTAAAGGGACAGGGCTACTATGGCTACACCTTC.

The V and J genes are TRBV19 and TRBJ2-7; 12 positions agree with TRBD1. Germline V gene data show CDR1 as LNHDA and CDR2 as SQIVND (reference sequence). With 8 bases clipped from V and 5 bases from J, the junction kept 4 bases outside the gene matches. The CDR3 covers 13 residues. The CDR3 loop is CASGDRGLDEQYF. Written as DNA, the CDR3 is TGTGCCAGTGGGGACAGGGGGCTCGACGAGCAGTACTTC.

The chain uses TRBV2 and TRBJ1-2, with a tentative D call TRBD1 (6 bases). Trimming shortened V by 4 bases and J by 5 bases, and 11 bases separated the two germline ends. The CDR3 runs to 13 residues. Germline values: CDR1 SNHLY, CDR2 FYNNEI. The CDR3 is CASSVTGNYGYTF. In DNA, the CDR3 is TGTGCCAGCAGTGTTACAGGGAATTATGGCTACACCTTC. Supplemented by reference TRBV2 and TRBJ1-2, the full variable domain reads EPEVTQTPSHQVTQMGQEVILRCVPISNHLYFYWYRQILGQKVEFLVSFYNNEISEKSEIFDDQFSVERPDGSNFTLKIRSTKLEDSAMYFCASSVTGNYGYTFGSGTRLTVV.

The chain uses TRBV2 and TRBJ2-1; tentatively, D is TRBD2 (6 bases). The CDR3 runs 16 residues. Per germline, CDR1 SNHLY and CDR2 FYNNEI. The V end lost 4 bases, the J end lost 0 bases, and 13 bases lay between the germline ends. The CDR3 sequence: CASSALAQSSYNEQFF. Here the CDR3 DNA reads TGTGCCAGCAGTGCCCTAGCGCAGAGCTCCTACAATGAGCAGTTCTTC.